This TCR beta chain was profiled in a study of blood T cell repertoires in COVID-19. Each participant's cohort was designated according to participant-reported clinical history. Clones were read by immunoSEQ multiplex PCR, and TCRdb kept only the in-frame ones, dropping some. The sample has hundreds of thousands of clones, 85% seen once. Trimming stripped 5 bases from V and 1 base from J, with 8 bases between. This CDR3 has 13 residues. Germline CDR1 reads MDHEN; CDR2 reads SYDVKM. The clonotype originates from a woman aged 25 to 45 who had been exposed to COVID-19. The chain is built from TRBV28 and TRBJ1-2; no reliable D call. Sequencing used PBMCs or T cells enriched from blood (not recorded which). In DNA form, the CDR3 reads TGTGCCAGCAGTAAAAGGAGTAACTATGGCTACACCTTC. As protein: CASSKRSNYGYTF.